This T cell receptor (beta chain) appears in the sequencing data of a study of blood T cells in healthy people across ages. Findings and caveats of the study: Roughly linearly, TCR beta diversity per million T cells fell as age increased.

The germline CDR1 and CDR2 sequences are SGHTA and FQGNSA. Trimming removed 5 bases from V and 8 bases from J, with 13 bases in between. CDR3 length equals 14 residues. The use of a sample-barcoded 5' primer and a J-beta primer mix characterized a second PCR of about 6 to 12 cycles. TCRdb processed the 5' RACE reads anew with MiXCR; each CDR3 protein has one entry. The table records over 550,000 distinct CDR3 sequences, 25% to 35% of them present only once. The study isolated at least 6.5 million PBMCs from each sample. This clonotype was found a few times. Its specificity is not known. This receptor was obtained from a woman of 80 years or more in good health. This chain connects TRBV7-2 to TRBJ1-6, with D possibly being TRBD1 (5 bases). Sequences were obtained from blood. CDR3 region: CASSPGGLHSPLHF. CDR3 in DNA: TGTGCCAGCAGCCCCGGGGGTTTACATTCACCCCTCCACTTT.